This T cell receptor beta chain was captured by sequencing in a study of T cell responses to AZD1222 COVID-19 vaccine. This clone came up once. Its antigen is unidentified. Trimming pared 1 base from V and 0 bases from J, leaving 9 bases between. Germline CDR1 is LGHNA and CDR2 is YNFKEQ. CDR3 length: 15 residues. Study-wide results and caveats: Nearly half of the spike-specific TCRs reportedly recognize variant regions that carry no mutations. Baseline seropositivity occurred in only a handful of AZD1222 recipients. Spike-specific TCR breadth and depth grew following two AZD1222 doses.

TCRdb's copy holds only in-frame clones and misses some; the assay was immunoSEQ multiplex PCR. Among roughly 100,000 clones listed, 70% to 90% were seen once. The receptor comes from an adult in good health. The starting material was peripheral blood, obtained on day 0 of AZD1222 vaccination. The chain links TRBV4-2 to TRBJ1-1; possibly TRBD1 for D (6 bases). The CDR3: CASSQGGQLNTEAFF. The CDR3 DNA reads as TGTGCCAGCAGCCAAGGTGGACAGTTGAACACTGAAGCTTTCTTT.